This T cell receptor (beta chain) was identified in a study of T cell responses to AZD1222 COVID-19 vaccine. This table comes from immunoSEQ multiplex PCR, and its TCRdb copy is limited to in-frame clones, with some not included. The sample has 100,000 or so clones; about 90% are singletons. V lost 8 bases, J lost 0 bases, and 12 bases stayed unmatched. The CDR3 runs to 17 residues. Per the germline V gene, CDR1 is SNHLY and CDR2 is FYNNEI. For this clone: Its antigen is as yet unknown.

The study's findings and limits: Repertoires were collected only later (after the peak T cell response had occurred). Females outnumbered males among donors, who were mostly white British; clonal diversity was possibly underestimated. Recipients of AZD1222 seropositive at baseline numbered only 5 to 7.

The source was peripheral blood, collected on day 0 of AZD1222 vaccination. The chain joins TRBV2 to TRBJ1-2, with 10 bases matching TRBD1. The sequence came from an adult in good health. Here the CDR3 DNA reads TGTGCCAGCGCTAGAACCGGGACAGGGGCCGCTAACTATGGCTACACCTTC. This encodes CASARTGTGAANYGYTF.